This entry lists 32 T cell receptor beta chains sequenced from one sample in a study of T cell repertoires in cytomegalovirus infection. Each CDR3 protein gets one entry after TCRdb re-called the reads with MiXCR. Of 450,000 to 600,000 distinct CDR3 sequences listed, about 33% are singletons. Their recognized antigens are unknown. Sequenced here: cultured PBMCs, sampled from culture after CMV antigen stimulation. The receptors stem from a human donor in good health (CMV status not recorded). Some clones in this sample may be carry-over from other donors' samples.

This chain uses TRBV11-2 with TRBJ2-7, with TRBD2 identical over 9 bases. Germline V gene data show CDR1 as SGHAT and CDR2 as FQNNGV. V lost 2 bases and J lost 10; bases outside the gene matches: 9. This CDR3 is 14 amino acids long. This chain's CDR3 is CASSLTTSGPVQYV. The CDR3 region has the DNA TGTGCCAGCAGCTTAACCACTAGCGGGCCAGTACAGTACGTC.

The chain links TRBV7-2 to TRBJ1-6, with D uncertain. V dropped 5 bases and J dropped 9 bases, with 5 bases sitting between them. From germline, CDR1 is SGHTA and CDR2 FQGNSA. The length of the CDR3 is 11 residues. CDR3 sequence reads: CASSGASPLHF. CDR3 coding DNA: TGTGCCAGCAGCGGTGCTTCACCCCTCCACTTT.

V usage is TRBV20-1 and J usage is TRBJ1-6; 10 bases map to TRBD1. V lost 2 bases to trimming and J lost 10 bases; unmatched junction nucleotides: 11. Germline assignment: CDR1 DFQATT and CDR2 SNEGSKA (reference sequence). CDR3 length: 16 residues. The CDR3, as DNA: TGCAGTGCTAGACTTCCCAGGGACAGGGGAATCTCACCCCTCCACTTT. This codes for CSARLPRDRGISPLHF.

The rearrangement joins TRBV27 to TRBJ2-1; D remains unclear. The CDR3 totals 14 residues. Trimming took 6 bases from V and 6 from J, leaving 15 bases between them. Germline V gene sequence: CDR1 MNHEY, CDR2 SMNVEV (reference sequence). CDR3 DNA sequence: TGTGCCAGCAGGGGATCGGATGCCCCCAATGAGCAGTTCTTC. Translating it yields CASRGSDAPNEQFF.

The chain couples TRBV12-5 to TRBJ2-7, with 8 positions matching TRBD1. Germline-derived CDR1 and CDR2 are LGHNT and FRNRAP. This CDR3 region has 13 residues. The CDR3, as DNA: TGTGCTAGTGGCATAGAGACAGGGGCGACTTTGAACGTC. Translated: CASGIETGATLNV.

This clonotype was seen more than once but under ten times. CDR3 DNA sequence: TGTGCCATCAGTGAGTCAGCCAGCTACAATGAGCAGTTCTTC. It encodes CAISESASYNEQFF. The chain combines TRBV10-3 with TRBJ2-1; D uncertain. This CDR3 has 14 amino acids. V lost 0 bases and J 3 bases, leaving 6 bases between the germline ends. Per germline, CDR1 ENHRY and CDR2 SYGVKD.

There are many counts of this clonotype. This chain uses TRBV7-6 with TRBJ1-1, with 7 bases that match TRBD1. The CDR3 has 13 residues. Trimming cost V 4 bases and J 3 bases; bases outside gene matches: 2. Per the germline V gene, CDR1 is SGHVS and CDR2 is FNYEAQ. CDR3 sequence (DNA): TGTGCCAGCAGCTATGACAGGGACACTGAAGCTTTCTTT. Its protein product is CASSYDRDTEAFF.

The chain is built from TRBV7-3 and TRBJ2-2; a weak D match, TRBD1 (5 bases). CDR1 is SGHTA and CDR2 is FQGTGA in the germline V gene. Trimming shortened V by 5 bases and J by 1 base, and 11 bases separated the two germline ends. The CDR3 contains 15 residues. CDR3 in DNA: TGTGCCAGCAGCGGTGGGGCAGGGAACACCGGGGAGCTGTTTTTT. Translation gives CASSGGAGNTGELFF.

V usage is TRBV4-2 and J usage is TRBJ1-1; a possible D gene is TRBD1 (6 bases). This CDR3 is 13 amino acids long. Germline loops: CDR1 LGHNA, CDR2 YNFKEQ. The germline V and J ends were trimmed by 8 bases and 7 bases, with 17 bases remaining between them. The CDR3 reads CASHELGASEAFF. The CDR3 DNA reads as TGTGCCAGCCACGAGCTGGGGGCGAGTGAAGCTTTCTTT.

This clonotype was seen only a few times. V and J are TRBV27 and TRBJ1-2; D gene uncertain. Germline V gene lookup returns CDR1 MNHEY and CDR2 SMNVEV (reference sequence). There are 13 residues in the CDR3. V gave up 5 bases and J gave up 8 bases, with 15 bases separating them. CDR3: CASSESGFNGYTF. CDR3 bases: TGTGCCAGCAGTGAGTCTGGGTTTAACGGCTACACCTTC.

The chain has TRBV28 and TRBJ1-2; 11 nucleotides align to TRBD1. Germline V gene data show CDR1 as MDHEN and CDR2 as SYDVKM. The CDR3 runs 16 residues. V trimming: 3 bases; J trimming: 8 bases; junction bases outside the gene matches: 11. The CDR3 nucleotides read TGTGCCAGCAGTTTTTTCTGGACAGGGGGCCGGAGGGGCTACACCTTC. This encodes CASSFFWTGGRRGYTF.

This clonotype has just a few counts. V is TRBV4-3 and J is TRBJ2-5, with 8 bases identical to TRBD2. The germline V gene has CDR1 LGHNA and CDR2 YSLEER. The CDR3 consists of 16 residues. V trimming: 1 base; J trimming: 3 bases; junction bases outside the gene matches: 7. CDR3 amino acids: CASSQVAGGGEETQYF. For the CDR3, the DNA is TGCGCCAGCAGCCAAGTCGCGGGGGGCGGAGAAGAGACCCAGTACTTC.

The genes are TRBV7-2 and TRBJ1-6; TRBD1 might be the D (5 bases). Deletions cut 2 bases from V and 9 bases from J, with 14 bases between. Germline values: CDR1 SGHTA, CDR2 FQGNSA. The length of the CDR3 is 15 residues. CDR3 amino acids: CASSLSTAQGSPLHF. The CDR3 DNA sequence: TGTGCCAGCAGCTTATCAACCGCCCAGGGTTCACCCCTCCACTTT.

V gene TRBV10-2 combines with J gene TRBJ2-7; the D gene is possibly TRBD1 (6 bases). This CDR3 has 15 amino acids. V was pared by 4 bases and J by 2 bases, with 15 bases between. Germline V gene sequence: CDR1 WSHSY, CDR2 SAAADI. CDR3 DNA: TGCGCCAGCAGTGCAAAACTAGGGGGAACCTACGAGCAGTACGTC. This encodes CASSAKLGGTYEQYV.

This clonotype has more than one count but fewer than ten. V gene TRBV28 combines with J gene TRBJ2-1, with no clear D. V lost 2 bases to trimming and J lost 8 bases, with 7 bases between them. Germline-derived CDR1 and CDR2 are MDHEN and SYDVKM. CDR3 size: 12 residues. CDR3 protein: CASSLTGHEQFF. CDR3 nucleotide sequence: TGTGCCAGCAGTTTAACGGGCCATGAGCAGTTCTTC.

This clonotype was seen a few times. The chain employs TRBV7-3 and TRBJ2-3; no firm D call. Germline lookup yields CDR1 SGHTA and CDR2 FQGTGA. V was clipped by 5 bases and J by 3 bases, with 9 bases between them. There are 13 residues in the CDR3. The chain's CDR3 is CASSRGPTDTQYF. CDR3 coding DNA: TGTGCCAGCAGCCGAGGACCAACAGATACGCAGTATTTT.

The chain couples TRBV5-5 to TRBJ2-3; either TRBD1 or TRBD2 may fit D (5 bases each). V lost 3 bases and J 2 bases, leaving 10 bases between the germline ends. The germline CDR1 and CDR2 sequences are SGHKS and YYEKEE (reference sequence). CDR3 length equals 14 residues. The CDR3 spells CASSSGPFTDTQYF. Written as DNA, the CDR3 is TGTGCCAGCAGCTCGGGGCCCTTCACAGATACGCAGTATTTT.

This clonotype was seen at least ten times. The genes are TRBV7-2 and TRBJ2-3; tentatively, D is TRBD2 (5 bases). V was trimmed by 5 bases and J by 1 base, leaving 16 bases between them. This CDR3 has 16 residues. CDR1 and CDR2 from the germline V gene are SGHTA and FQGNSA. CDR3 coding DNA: TGTGCCAGCAGCATGACTCAGCGGAGACGCACAGATACGCAGTATTTT. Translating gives CASSMTQRRRTDTQYF.

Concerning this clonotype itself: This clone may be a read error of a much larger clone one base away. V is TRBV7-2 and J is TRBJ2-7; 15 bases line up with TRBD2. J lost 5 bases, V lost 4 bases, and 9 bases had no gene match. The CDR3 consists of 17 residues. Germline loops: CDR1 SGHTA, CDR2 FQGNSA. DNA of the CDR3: TGTGCCAGCAGCTCGGGACTAGCGGGAGGCTACCGGGACGAGCAGTACTTC. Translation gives CASSSGLAGGYRDEQYF.

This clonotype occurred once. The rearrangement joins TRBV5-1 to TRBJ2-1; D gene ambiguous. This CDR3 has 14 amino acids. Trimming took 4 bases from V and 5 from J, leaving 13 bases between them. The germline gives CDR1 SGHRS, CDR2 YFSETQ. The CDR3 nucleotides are TGCGCCAGCAGCGGAACTTCTCCAAACAATGAGCAGTTCTTC. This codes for CASSGTSPNNEQFF.

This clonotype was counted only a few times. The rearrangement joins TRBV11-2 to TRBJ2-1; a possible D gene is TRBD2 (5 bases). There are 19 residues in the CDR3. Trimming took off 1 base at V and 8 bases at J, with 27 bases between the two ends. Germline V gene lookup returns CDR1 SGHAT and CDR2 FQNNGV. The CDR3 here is CASSLGKIRGPSEVDEQFF. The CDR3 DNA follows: TGTGCCAGCAGCTTAGGCAAGATCCGCGGCCCCTCGGAGGTGGATGAGCAGTTCTTC.

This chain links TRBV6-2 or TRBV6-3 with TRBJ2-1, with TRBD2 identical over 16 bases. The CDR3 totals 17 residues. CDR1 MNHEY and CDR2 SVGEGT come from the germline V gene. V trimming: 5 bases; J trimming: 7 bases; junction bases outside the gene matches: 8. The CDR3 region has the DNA TGTGCCAGCAGTGTAGGGACTAGCGGGAGGGCAGGGAATGAGCAGTTCTTC. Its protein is CASSVGTSGRAGNEQFF.

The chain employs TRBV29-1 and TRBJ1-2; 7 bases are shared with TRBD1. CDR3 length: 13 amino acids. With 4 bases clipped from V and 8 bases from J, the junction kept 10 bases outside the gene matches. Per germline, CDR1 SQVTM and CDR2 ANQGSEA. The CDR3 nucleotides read TGCAGCGTTGGTGGAGGGGGCAGGAGGGGCTACACCTTC. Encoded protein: CSVGGGGRRGYTF. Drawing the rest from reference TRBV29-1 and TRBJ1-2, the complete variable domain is SAVISQKPSRDICQRGTSLTIQCQVDSQVTMMFWYRQQPGQSLTLIATANQGSEATYESGFVIDKFPISRPNLTFSTLTVSNMSPEDSSIYLCSVGGGGRRGYTFGSGTRLTVV.

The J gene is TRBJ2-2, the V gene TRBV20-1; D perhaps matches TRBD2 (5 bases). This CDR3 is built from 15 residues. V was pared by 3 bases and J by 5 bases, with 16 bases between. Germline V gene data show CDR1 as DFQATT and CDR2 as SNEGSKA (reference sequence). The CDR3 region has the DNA TGCAGTGCTAGGCTCGACCGGGGATGGACCGGGGAGCTGTTTTTT. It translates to CSARLDRGWTGELFF.

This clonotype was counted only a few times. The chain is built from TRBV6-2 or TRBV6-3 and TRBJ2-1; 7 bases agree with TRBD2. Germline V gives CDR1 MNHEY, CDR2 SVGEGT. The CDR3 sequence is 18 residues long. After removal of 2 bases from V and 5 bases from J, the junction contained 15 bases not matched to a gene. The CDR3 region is CASSYDFTKPSGDNEQFF. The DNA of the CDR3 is TGTGCCAGCAGTTACGATTTCACTAAACCGAGCGGGGACAATGAGCAGTTCTTC.

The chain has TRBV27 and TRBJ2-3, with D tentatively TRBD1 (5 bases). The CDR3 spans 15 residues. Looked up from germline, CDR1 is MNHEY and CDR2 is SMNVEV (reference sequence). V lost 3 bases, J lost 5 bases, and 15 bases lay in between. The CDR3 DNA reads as TGTGCCAGCAGTTTTGGGGCATGGAACCAAGATACGCAGTATTTT. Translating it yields CASSFGAWNQDTQYF.

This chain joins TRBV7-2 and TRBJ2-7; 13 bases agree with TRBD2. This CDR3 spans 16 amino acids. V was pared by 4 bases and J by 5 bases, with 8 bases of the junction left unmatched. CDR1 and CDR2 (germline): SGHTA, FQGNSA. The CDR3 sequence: CASSWGLAGRSDEQYF. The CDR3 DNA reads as TGTGCCAGCAGCTGGGGACTAGCGGGGAGATCGGACGAGCAGTACTTC.

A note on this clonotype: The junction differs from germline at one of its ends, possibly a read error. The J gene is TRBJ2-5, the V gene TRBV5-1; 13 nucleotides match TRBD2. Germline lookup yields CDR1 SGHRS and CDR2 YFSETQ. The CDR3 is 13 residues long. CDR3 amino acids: CASSWSTSGRRWF. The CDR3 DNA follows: TGCGCCAGCAGCTGGTCGACTAGCGGGAGGCGTTGGTTC.

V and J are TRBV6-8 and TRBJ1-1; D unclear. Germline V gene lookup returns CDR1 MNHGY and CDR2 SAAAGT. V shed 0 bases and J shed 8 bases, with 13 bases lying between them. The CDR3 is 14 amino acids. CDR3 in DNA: TGTGCCAGCAGTTACTCAAAAGTAGTGAGGGAAGCTTTCTTT. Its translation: CASSYSKVVREAFF.

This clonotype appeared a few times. CDR3 region: CASSLASTGSRRYEQFF. Written as DNA, the CDR3 is TGTGCCAGCAGCTTAGCTTCTACAGGGTCGCGTCGGTATGAGCAGTTCTTC. The J gene is TRBJ2-1, the V gene TRBV7-6; D is perhaps TRBD1 (6 bases). Germline V lookup: CDR1 SGHVS, CDR2 FNYEAQ. Trimming removed 0 bases from V and 8 bases from J, with 20 bases in between. This CDR3 is built from 17 residues.

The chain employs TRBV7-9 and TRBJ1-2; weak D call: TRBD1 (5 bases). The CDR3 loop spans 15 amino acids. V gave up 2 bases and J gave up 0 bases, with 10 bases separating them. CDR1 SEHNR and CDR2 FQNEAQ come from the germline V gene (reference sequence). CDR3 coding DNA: TGTGCCAGCAGCTTAATGCAGGGAGCTAACTATGGCTACACCTTC. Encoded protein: CASSLMQGANYGYTF.

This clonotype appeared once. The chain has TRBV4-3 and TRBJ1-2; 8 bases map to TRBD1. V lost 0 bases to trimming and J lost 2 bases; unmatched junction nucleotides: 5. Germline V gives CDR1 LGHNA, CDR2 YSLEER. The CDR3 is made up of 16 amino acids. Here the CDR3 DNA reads TGCGCCAGCAGCCAAGATCAGGGGGCTGCGAACTATGGCTACACCTTC. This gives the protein CASSQDQGAANYGYTF.